The next 5 T cell receptor beta chains were all read from a single sample in a study of T cells in localized non-small cell lung cancer. Sequencing used immunoSEQ multiplex PCR; TCRdb keeps in-frame clones, though not all of them. The data contain tens of thousands of clones, approximately 80% of them singletons. The starting material was peripheral blood, obtained before any cancer treatment. These receptors were collected from a male donor aged 60 or over with stage III squamous cell lung carcinoma.

The chain is built from TRBV7-8 and TRBJ2-5; D gene uncertain. The V gene lost 5 bases and the J gene lost 2 bases, with 12 bases spanning the gap. CDR3 size: 14 residues. Germline CDR1 and CDR2: SGHVS and FQNEAQ. The CDR3 DNA is TGTGCCAGCAGCCTCACGGGTACGCAAGAGACCCAGTACTTC. Translating it yields CASSLTGTQETQYF.

V and J are TRBV5-8 and TRBJ1-3, with a weak D call TRBD1 (6 bases). This CDR3 region has 15 residues. Between the trimmed V and J ends, which lost 4 bases and 0 bases, there was a span of 11 bases. Per germline, CDR1 SGHTS and CDR2 YDEGEE. CDR3 sequence: CASSPGTSSGNTIYF. CDR3 nucleotides: TGTGCCAGCAGCCCCGGGACAAGCTCTGGAAACACCATATATTTT.

The chain recombines TRBV5-1 with TRBJ2-7; D unresolved. Per germline, CDR1 SGHRS and CDR2 YFSETQ. V lost 3 bases and J lost 5, with 9 bases in between. The CDR3 loop spans 12 amino acids. CDR3 DNA sequence: TGCGCCAGCAGCTATGGGCGCGACGAGCAGTACTTC. Its translation is CASSYGRDEQYF.

This sequence joins TRBV4-1 and TRBJ1-4; 9 positions match TRBD1. V dropped 1 base and J dropped 4; count of bases not matched to a gene: 4. In germline, CDR1 is MGHRA, CDR2 YSYEKL. This CDR3 has 16 amino acids. The CDR3, as DNA: TGCGCCAGCAGCCAAGTTACGGGACAGGGTAATGAAAAACTGTTTTTT. Translating gives CASSQVTGQGNEKLFF.

V is TRBV5-1 and J is TRBJ2-3; D might be TRBD2 (5 bases). V gave up 0 bases and J gave up 1 base, with 9 bases separating them. This CDR3 has 15 amino acids. The germline CDR1 and CDR2 sequences are SGHRS and YFSETQ. For the CDR3, the DNA is TGCGCCAGCAGCTTGGGATTCGGGGGCACAGATACGCAGTATTTT. It specifies CASSLGFGGTDTQYF. Using reference TRBV5-1 and TRBJ2-3 for the parts outside the CDR3, the full variable domain is KAGVTQTPRYLIKTRGQQVTLSCSPISGHRSVSWYQQTPGQGLQFLFEYFSETQRNKGNFPGRFSGRQFSNSRSEMNVSTLELGDSALYLCASSLGFGGTDTQYFGPGTRLTVL.